The next 8 T cell receptor beta chains were all read from a single sample in a study of CD8 T cells in ankylosing spondylitis. TCRdb re-analysed the 5' RACE reads in MiXCR, keeping a single row per CDR3 protein. The data hold around 300,000 distinct CDR3 sequences, with around 10% observed a single time. Sequencing was carried out using blood, either unsorted or a sorted T cell fraction (not recorded which). Receptors were obtained from a female donor with ankylosing spondylitis or in good health (not recorded which).

This clonotype was counted ten times or more. CDR3 in amino acids: CASSPGQGVGPLHF. CDR3 DNA: TGTGCCAGCAGCCCCGGCCAGGGGGTCGGACCCCTCCACTTT. The gene calls are TRBV7-9 and TRBJ1-6; TRBD1 agrees at 7 bases. This CDR3 contains 14 residues. J gave up 12 bases and V 5 bases, and 10 bases lay outside the gene matches. The germline CDR1 and CDR2 sequences are SEHNR and FQNEAQ (reference sequence).

In the case of this clonotype: The conserved final phenylalanine or tryptophan is absent from the CDR3, which likely points to a read error. DNA of the CDR3: TGCAGTCCAAAAGATGCTAGCGGGAGGGTACAGTACATC. Protein: CSPKDASGRVQYI. The chain employs TRBV20-1 and TRBJ2-7; TRBD2 matches at 12 bases. This CDR3 contains 13 residues. The germline CDR1 and CDR2 sequences are DFQATT and SNEGSKA (reference sequence). V was pared by 8 bases and J by 10 bases, with 12 bases of the junction left unmatched.

This clonotype was seen a few times. The rearrangement uses TRBV20-1 and TRBJ1-4; a weak D match, TRBD1 (6 bases). Trimming removed 5 bases at V and 8 bases at J, with 18 bases between. Germline CDR1 and CDR2: DFQATT and SNEGSKA (reference sequence). This CDR3 has 14 residues. The CDR3 region has the DNA TGCAGTGCTGAACCCGGGGGCATCGCGGAAAAACTGTTTTTT. Translated: CSAEPGGIAEKLFF.

In its sample, this clonotype was seen many times. The J gene is TRBJ2-1, the V gene TRBV27; the D is unclear. CDR1 is MNHEY, CDR2 SMNVEV, per germline (reference sequence). This CDR3 region has 16 residues. V lost 6 bases and J 3 bases, leaving 18 bases between the germline ends. The CDR3 sequence: CASRKAAALYYNEQFF. DNA for the CDR3: TGTGCCAGCAGAAAGGCGGCAGCCCTTTACTACAATGAGCAGTTCTTC.

This clonotype was recorded many times. The CDR3 is CASSATKDRVSYNEQFF. The CDR3 coding sequence is TGTGCCAGCAGCGCGACGAAGGACAGAGTCTCCTACAATGAGCAGTTCTTC. The gene calls are TRBV5-6 and TRBJ2-1; tentative D call: TRBD1 (6 bases). CDR3 size: 17 residues. Trimming pared 4 bases from V and 0 bases from J, leaving 17 bases between. Germline assignment: CDR1 SGHDT and CDR2 YYEEEE.

This clonotype was observed many times. The chain is built from TRBV6-1 and TRBJ2-7, with D perhaps TRBD1 (6 bases). The V end was cut by 5 bases, the J end by 7 bases, with 18 bases between. CDR1 and CDR2 from the germline V gene are MNHNS and SASEGT. The CDR3 totals 14 residues. The CDR3 spells CASSPRMIDREQYF. Written as DNA, the CDR3 is TGTGCCAGCAGTCCTAGAATGATCGACAGGGAGCAGTACTTC.

This clonotype was observed once. This chain links TRBV11-2 with TRBJ2-1; TRBD2 agrees at 7 bases. The CDR3 runs 18 residues. V shed 5 bases and J 0 bases; nucleotides not matched to a gene: 13. The germline V gene encodes CDR1 SGHAT and CDR2 FQNNGV. The CDR3, as DNA: TGTGCCAGCAGCGTACAAAACCTCGGGGGGAACTCCTACAATGAGCAGTTCTTC. Its translation is CASSVQNLGGNSYNEQFF.

Concerning this clonotype: A much bigger clone sits one base away, suggesting this may be a read error. This chain connects TRBV29-1 to TRBJ2-3, with 9 bases identical to TRBD1. Germline CDR1 SQVTM, CDR2 ANQGSEA. This CDR3 contains 13 residues. V was pared by 7 bases and J by 3 bases, with 5 bases of the junction left unmatched. The DNA for the CDR3 is TGCAGCGCCGGGACAGGGCTGACAGATACGCAGTATTTT. Translating gives CSAGTGLTDTQYF.